This record covers a single T cell receptor beta chain. The CDR3 length is 16 residues. V lost 5 bases and J 0 bases, leaving 14 bases between the germline ends. CDR1 and CDR2 (germline): KGHSH, LQKENI. Only in-frame clones appear in the TCRdb table, and some are missing; sequencing was by immunoSEQ multiplex PCR. The table records about 91,000 clones, around 90% of them present only once. The data stem from a study of blood T cell repertoires in COVID-19. Study-wide background: From T cells, B-cell-depleted T cells, or PBMCs came the material, which was cDNA or gDNA.

V is TRBV18 and J is TRBJ1-5, with D unresolved. Sequenced material: peripheral blood. The sequence was collected from a woman aged 70-85 years with acute or convalescent COVID-19. CDR3 nucleotides: TGTGCCAGCTCAGCGAACAGCGGGTTTAGCAATCAGCCCCAGCATTTT. It is translated as CASSANSGFSNQPQHF.